The sequence of this T cell receptor (beta chain) was determined in a study of post-analysis software for immune sequencing data. Overall study results and limits: The five TRBV segments detected at higher frequency in patients than in controls included TRBV5-6, TRBV5-1 and TRBV20-1. Among multiple sclerosis patients, normalized Chao1 diversity was significantly below that of controls.

cDNA libraries for TCR beta contained unique molecular identifiers. There were 1 to 10 million T cells, and 510,000 or so cDNA molecules came from them. TCRdb called the PCR reads again in MiXCR, with one record for every CDR3 protein. The sample records about 460,000 distinct CDR3 sequences, around 40% being singletons. With V trimmed by 1 base and J by 6 bases, 8 bases remained unmatched. CDR3 length: 15 residues. Germline values: CDR1 SGHRS, CDR2 YFSETQ. Comment on this clonotype: Its antigen is as yet unknown.

The source material was blood. This TCR came from a girl aged 10 to 17 with multiple sclerosis. The chain uses TRBV5-1 and TRBJ2-7, with TRBD1 identical over 9 bases. CDR3 residues: CASSLTGTGLFEQYF. CDR3 nucleotide sequence: TGCGCCAGCAGCTTGACCGGGACAGGGTTGTTCGAGCAGTACTTC.